This T cell receptor (beta chain) was identified during a study of blood T cells in healthy people across ages. Overall study context: Capturing about one barcoded beta molecule per two T cells was achieved by template switching.

This CDR3 region has 15 residues. The germline V gene has CDR1 KGHSH and CDR2 LQKENI. Trimming took 4 bases from V and 8 from J; bases not matched to a gene: 10. A second 7 to 11 cycle PCR used barcoded and J-beta primers. MiXCR, applied by TCRdb to the 5' RACE reads, yields one record per CDR3 protein. The sample holds about 290,000 distinct CDR3 sequences, 25% to 30% seen once. The TCR sequence derives from an older woman in good health. The source material was blood. The V call is TRBV18, the J call TRBJ1-4; 7 positions agree with TRBD1. CDR3 residues: CASSLNQGVREKLFF. The CDR3 DNA sequence: TGTGCCAGCTCACTTAACCAGGGGGTCCGGGAAAAACTGTTTTTT.